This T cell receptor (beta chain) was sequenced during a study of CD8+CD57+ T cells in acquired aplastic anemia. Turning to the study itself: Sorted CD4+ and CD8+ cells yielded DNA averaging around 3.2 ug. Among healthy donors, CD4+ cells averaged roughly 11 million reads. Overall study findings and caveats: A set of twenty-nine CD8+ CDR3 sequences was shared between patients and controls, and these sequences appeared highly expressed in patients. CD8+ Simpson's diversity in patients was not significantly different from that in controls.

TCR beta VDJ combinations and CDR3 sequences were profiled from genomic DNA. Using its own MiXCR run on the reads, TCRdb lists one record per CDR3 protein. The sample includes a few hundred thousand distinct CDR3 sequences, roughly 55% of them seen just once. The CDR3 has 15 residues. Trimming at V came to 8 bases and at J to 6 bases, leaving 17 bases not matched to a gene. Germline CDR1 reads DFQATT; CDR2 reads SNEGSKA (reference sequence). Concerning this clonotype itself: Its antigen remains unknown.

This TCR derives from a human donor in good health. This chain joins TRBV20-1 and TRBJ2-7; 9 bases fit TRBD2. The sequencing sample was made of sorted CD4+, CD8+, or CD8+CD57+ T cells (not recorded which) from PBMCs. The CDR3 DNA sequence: TGCAGTTCCGCCCCCCTCGATAGCGGGAGCGGCGAGCAGTACTTC. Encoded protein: CSSAPLDSGSGEQYF.